This T cell receptor beta chain emerged from a study of cytomegalovirus exposure and HLA in healthy donors. Regarding this clone: Antigen specificity is unknown. Other nucleotide sequences from this sample produce the same CDR3.

General study points: Diagnosis of cytomegalovirus status made by the classifier reportedly showed high specificity and sensitivity.

Primers included in the PCR were 60 Vbeta and 13 Jbeta primers. Profiling relied on immunoSEQ multiplex PCR, and the TCRdb table lists in-frame clones only, not all of them. This sample contains some 84,000 clones. The sequencing sample was made of PBMCs. The sequence came from a man in his forties or fifties in good health and CMV-seronegative.

CDR3: CASSLGNHNEQFF. The CDR3, as DNA: TGTGCCAGCAGCTTGGGCAATCACAATGAGCAGTTCTTC. The rearrangement uses TRBV7-2 and TRBJ2-1; D call uncertain. Germline V gene sequence: CDR1 SGHTA, CDR2 FQGNSA. Trimming pared 3 bases from V and 5 bases from J, leaving 8 bases between. The CDR3 is 13 amino acids.